The rows below give T cell receptor beta chains drawn from one sample of a study of T cells in Graves' hyperthyroidism and ophthalmopathy. MiXCR, applied by TCRdb to the multiplex PCR reads, yields one record per CDR3 protein. The sample lists hundreds of thousands of distinct CDR3 sequences; just under 45% were seen once. The sequenced sample consisted of peripheral blood or thyroid tissue (not recorded which). The receptors here all came from an adult man with Graves' disease, either hyperthyroidism or ophthalmopathy (not recorded which). The CDR3 runs from the conserved cysteine through the conserved F or W. D genes are given only for firm matches. Size is omitted from some rows. Given values are once, few, many or a class for expanded clones.

>TRBJ1-6|TRBD1|-|TRBV5-1
CASSLMPTGDASLYNSPLHF
TGCGCCAGCAGCTTGATGCCGACAGGGGACGCCAGTCTATATAATTCACCCCTCCACTTT
>TRBJ2-7|-|-|TRBV9
CASSLTGRNEQYF
TGTGCCAGCAGCCTCACAGGGCGGAATGAGCAGTACTTC
>TRBJ1-1|-|many|TRBV29-1
CSDFTSLNTEAFF
TGCAGCGACTTCACCTCCCTGAACACTGAAGCTTTCTTT
>TRBJ1-3|-|-|TRBV7-9
CASSSSGNRRSGNTIYF
TGTGCCAGCAGCTCCTCCGGGAACAGAAGATCTGGAAACACCATATATTTT
>TRBJ1-4|-|few|TRBV19
CASAWLARSEKLFF
TGTGCCAGCGCCTGGCTAGCACGGTCTGAAAAACTGTTTTTT
>TRBJ1-4|-|many|TRBV2
CASSEQGKLFF
TGTGCCAGCAGTGAACAGGGGAAACTGTTTTTT
>TRBJ1-2|TRBD1|many|TRBV5-1
CASSYRTGTNYGYTF
TGCGCCAGCAGCTATCGGACAGGGACTAACTATGGCTACACCTTC
>TRBJ1-1|TRBD1|-|TRBV2
CASSVSDREGLLSEAFF
TGTGCCAGCAGTGTCTCGGACAGGGAAGGGTTGCTTAGTGAAGCTTTCTTT
>TRBJ1-5|-|-|TRBV20-1
CSASGYDQPQHF
TGCAGTGCCAGCGGATACGACCAGCCCCAGCATTTT
>TRBJ2-7|TRBD2|-|TRBV9
CASSLGTSAYEQYF
TGTGCCAGCAGCTTGGGGACTAGCGCCTACGAGCAGTACTTC
>TRBJ2-5|-|-|TRBV15
CATSRDSRGQETQYF
TGTGCCACCAGCAGAGATTCGAGGGGGCAAGAGACCCAGTACTTC
>TRBJ2-7|-|-|TRBV7-2
CASSLRQDEQYF
TGTGCCAGCAGCTTAAGGCAGGACGAGCAGTACTTC
>TRBJ2-7|-|-|TRBV7-9
CASSIGQRTGEQYF
TGTGCCAGCAGCATCGGACAGAGAACCGGCGAGCAGTACTTC
>TRBJ2-2|-|-|TRBV7-9
CASVQAGNTGELFF
TGTGCCAGCGTTCAAGCAGGGAACACCGGGGAGCTGTTTTTT
>TRBJ1-3|-|many|TRBV19
CASSIRHRDSGNTIYF
TGTGCCAGTAGTATTCGACACCGTGACTCTGGAAACACCATATATTTT
>TRBJ2-7|TRBD2|-|TRBV2
CASSAGGGGYYEQYF
TGTGCCAGCAGTGCTGGCGGGGGAGGATACTACGAGCAGTACTTC
>TRBJ1-6|-|many|TRBV29-1
CSGSLTENSPLHF
TGCAGCGGGTCCCTGACCGAGAATTCACCCCTCCACTTT
>TRBJ2-2|-|few|TRBV7-2
CASSHGAANTGELFF
TGTGCCAGCAGCCATGGCGCCGCGAACACCGGGGAGCTGTTTTTT
>TRBJ2-7|TRBD2|-|TRBV7-8
CASTRTRGAYEQYF
TGTGCCAGCACCCGGACTAGAGGTGCCTACGAGCAGTACTTC
>TRBJ1-6|TRBD1|few|TRBV7-9
CASSPGTGGYNSPLHF
TGTGCCAGCAGCCCCGGGACAGGGGGTTATAATTCACCCCTCCACTTT
>TRBJ2-3|TRBD2|once|TRBV2
CASSEAFTSGRGTDTQYF
TGTGCCAGCAGTGAAGCGTTTACTAGCGGGAGGGGCACAGATACGCAGTATTTT
>TRBJ2-2|-|-|TRBV11-2
CASSLDRMNTGELFF
TGTGCCAGCAGCTTAGATCGCATGAACACCGGGGAGCTGTTTTTT
>TRBJ1-5|TRBD1|-|TRBV15
CATSGTGTGVGNQPQHF
TGTGCCACCAGCGGCACCGGGACAGGGGTGGGAAATCAGCCCCAGCATTTT
>TRBJ1-2|-|-|TRBV19
CASRIDEGVPYGYTF
TGTGCCAGTAGGATCGATGAAGGAGTTCCCTATGGCTACACCTTC
>TRBJ1-4|-|many|TRBV2
CASSQRTVTNEKLFF
TGTGCCAGCAGTCAACGGACAGTGACTAATGAAAAACTGTTTTTT
>TRBJ1-1|-|-|TRBV20-1
CSTRDAGTEAFF
TGCAGTACTAGGGATGCGGGTACTGAAGCTTTCTTT
>TRBJ2-7|-|many|TRBV7-9
CASSLVSVHEQYF
TGTGCCAGCAGCTTAGTGTCAGTCCACGAGCAGTACTTC
>TRBJ1-5|-|-|TRBV19
CASRGATEPQHF
TGTGCCAGTAGGGGGGCAACGGAGCCCCAGCATTTT
>TRBJ1-4|TRBD1|once|TRBV7-9
CASSGGRVQGGKLFF
TGTGCCAGCAGCGGAGGCAGGGTCCAGGGGGGAAAACTGTTTTTT
>TRBJ1-5|-|few|TRBV19
CASSIAGRSNSNQPQHF
TGTGCCAGTAGTATAGCGGGACGTTCGAATAGCAATCAGCCCCAGCATTTT
>TRBJ2-5|TRBD2|many|TRBV9
CASSALAGARETQYF
TGTGCCAGCAGCGCGCTAGCGGGGGCACGAGAGACCCAGTACTTC